This entry describes one T cell receptor (beta chain). This clone was counted a single time. No cognate antigen has been identified for it. Base qualities are not provided; no much larger clone lies one nucleotide away. Each collaborating institution followed its own protocols to collect whole blood in K2EDTA tubes. For TCRbeta analysis, collaborator samples were shipped as frozen whole blood, as isolated PBMCs, or as DNA extracted from either sample type. The immunoSEQ Assay, a bias-controlled multiplex PCR, was used to amplify TCRbeta CDR3 regions from genomic DNA. As for the original processing: The number of nucleated cells in each sample was estimated from the amplification of reference gene primers within the assay. To quantify the absolute abundance of each unique TCRbeta CDR3 rearrangement, sequence reads were collapsed and filtered. Productive Simpson clonality was computed per sample as the square root of Simpson's diversity index over productive rearrangements. The table comes from immuneACCESS by way of TCRdb, which keeps in-frame sequences with V and J called. Part of the clones is missing from these tables; in studies checked, under half for an unresolved V gene and the rest for unknown reasons. V and J calls plus clone size are reproduced from that table; the DNA served to infer D and trimming. The sample has about 81,000 clones on record, 60% to 80% of them singletons. Roughly 4% of the sample rests with the top ten.

The sample belongs to a study of blood T cell repertoires in COVID-19 (dated by TCRdb to the early 2020s). Describing the broader study: Samples covering the acute and convalescent phases of COVID-19 were provided by collaborators in the United States, Italy and Spain. The material from the prospective study consisted of cDNA or gDNA derived from T cells, B-cell-depleted T cells, or PBMCs. The dataset comprised deeply sampled blood TCRbeta repertoires from subjects exposed to, actively infected with, or recovered from COVID-19. A freely available public database, intended as a resource for researchers studying the immune response to SARS-CoV-2, is where the repertoires were released. Samples came from the ongoing ImmuneRACE study (first 160 participants) plus 1,254 subjects from 6 global collaborators. Nearly every sample came with metadata listing a de-identified subject ID, COVID-19 status, age in years and sex. Where available, HLA class I and class II types were taken from metadata supplied by the sample provider and were not determined by assay-based typing.

In the germline V gene (reference sequence), CDR1 corresponds to SEHNR and CDR2 to FQNEAQ. Trimming at the junction amounts to 3 bases on V and 2 bases on J, and the germline ends lie 8 bases apart. Taken from cysteine to phenylalanine, the CDR3 has 13 residues. Kept here is only the CDR3 DNA, which spans 39 bases and is read in frame from base 1. What the authors observed across the whole study: Clinical and demographic metadata were provided uncurated, with the amount varying by source and participant.

Sequences were obtained from peripheral blood. This clonotype was sampled from a woman between 50 and 59 years old with acute or convalescent COVID-19. The receptor chain draws on TRBV7-9 and TRBJ2-7, with no reliable assignment of the D segment. The CDR3 region has the sequence CASSFGGTYEQYF. In nucleotide form, the sequence is TGTGCCAGCAGCTTCGGCGGTACCTACGAGCAGTACTTC. Where the CDR3 stops, the reference TRBV7-9 and TRBJ2-7 genes take over; the full variable domain is DTGVSQNPRHKITKRGQNVTFRCDPISEHNRLYWYRQTLGQGPEFLTYFQNEAQLEKSRLLSDRFSAERPKGSFSTLEIQRTEQGDSAMYLCASSFGGTYEQYFGPGTRLTVT.